The table lists the clone carrying this T cell receptor beta chain with a few counts. Antigen: not known. Both 60 Vbeta primers and 13 Jbeta primers went into the PCR. Sequencing used immunoSEQ multiplex PCR; TCRdb keeps in-frame clones, though not all of them. Seen here are roughly 80,000 clones, 73% observed once, and the top ten hold 15% to 20%. The sample is drawn from a study of cytomegalovirus exposure and HLA in healthy donors. Germline V gene sequence: CDR1 MDHEN, CDR2 SYDVKM. The V segment lost 5 bases and the J segment 2 bases; nucleotides outside the gene matches: 4. There are 15 residues in the CDR3. Overall study findings and caveats: A later examination showed that TCR association rates differed by HLA locus, with DRB1 most and HLA-C fewest. The study put 150 to 200 TCR beta chains on its list as cytomegalovirus-associated. Most of the TCR beta V segments (in an earlier analysis) were productive either about 87% or about 30% of the time.

This TCR derives from a woman aged 40 to 50 in good health and CMV-seropositive. Sequencing was done on a sample of PBMCs. The rearrangement joins TRBV28 to TRBJ2-7; 12 nucleotides agree with TRBD1. CDR3 in DNA: TGTGCCAGCAGTGGGACAGGGGGCCCAACCTACGAGCAGTACTTC. Encoded protein: CASSGTGGPTYEQYF.